The 15 T cell receptor beta chains presented below share a single source sample, sequenced in a study of shared clonotypes between healthy human individuals. Clones were sequenced by immunoSEQ multiplex PCR, and TCRdb holds only the in-frame ones, with some missing. The table shows about 1.5 million clones, with approximately 98% occurring only once. The sequencing input was naive CD4+ T cells sorted from blood. Subset noted: CD45RA+ positively selected. The receptors derive from a young man in good health.

This sequence joins TRBV7-2 and TRBJ1-4; D is uncertain. The V end was cut by 3 bases, the J end by 10 bases, with 15 bases between. CDR3 length equals 14 residues. Germline-derived CDR1 and CDR2 are SGHTA and FQGNSA. The CDR3 DNA reads as TGTGCCAGCAGCTTCTCCCAAGCAACGGGAAAACTGTTTTTT. This encodes CASSFSQATGKLFF.

The chain links TRBV18 to TRBJ2-7; the match to TRBD1 covers 10 bases. Unmatched junction bases numbered 11, after V lost 6 bases and J lost 3 bases. The CDR3 totals 16 residues. The germline gives CDR1 KGHSH, CDR2 LQKENI. The CDR3 coding sequence is TGTGCCAGCTCCCTCAAAGGGGGACAGGGGATCTACGAGCAGTACTTC. Its translation: CASSLKGGQGIYEQYF.

The chain links TRBV6-5 to TRBJ1-1, with D uncertain. Per the germline V gene, CDR1 is MNHEY and CDR2 is SVGAGI. The CDR3 length is 11 residues. The V gene lost 11 bases and the J gene lost 3 bases, with 10 bases spanning the gap. The CDR3 here is CAAFSYTEAFF. The CDR3 DNA reads TGTGCCGCATTCAGTTACACTGAAGCTTTCTTT.

This clone came up once. The chain links TRBV23-1 to TRBJ2-5, with a possible D match to TRBD2 (5 bases). TRBV23-1 is assigned to the ORF class and has an uncertain function. Trimming took 7 bases from V and 11 from J, leaving 32 bases between them. CDR3 size: 17 residues. The CDR3: CASTVFGEISSLPPQYF. The CDR3 DNA reads as TGCGCCAGCACCGTCTTTGGGGAGATTTCCAGTCTCCCGCCTCAGTACTTC.

This rearrangement joins TRBV27 to TRBJ1-2; D is ambiguous. The V gene's germline CDR1 is MNHEY and CDR2 SMNVEV (reference sequence). The CDR3 is 13 amino acids. V shed 0 bases and J shed 5 bases, with 7 bases lying between them. CDR3 sequence (DNA): TGTGCCAGCAGTTTATCCGGAATGTATGGCTACACCTTC. It yields the protein CASSLSGMYGYTF.

The chain is built from TRBV10-3 and TRBJ2-7; weak D call: TRBD2 (5 bases). Germline-derived CDR1 and CDR2 are ENHRY and SYGVKD. V lost 0 bases and J 2 bases, leaving 14 bases between the germline ends. The CDR3 is made up of 16 amino acids. In DNA, the CDR3 is TGTGCCATCAGTGAGTCGAAGTCTAGCCCGACCTACGAGCAGTACTTC. Residues: CAISESKSSPTYEQYF.

The chain combines TRBV11-1 with TRBJ2-1; D not certain. This CDR3 is 12 amino acids long. The germline gives CDR1 SGHAT, CDR2 FQDESV (reference sequence). Trimming took off 4 bases at V and 4 bases at J, with 5 bases between the two ends. The CDR3 DNA is TGTGCCAGCAGCTCCCCATACAATGAGCAGTTCTTC. It translates to CASSSPYNEQFF.

This clone was seen just once. This chain uses TRBV7-9 with TRBJ1-1; 7 bases agree with TRBD1. The CDR3 has 18 amino acids. V lost 3 bases and J lost 2; bases outside the gene matches: 15. CDR1 is SEHNR, CDR2 FQNEAQ, per germline (reference sequence). The CDR3 here is CASSFVQGLGLLNTEAFF. CDR3 DNA sequence: TGTGCCAGCAGCTTCGTACAGGGGTTGGGTCTTCTAAACACTGAAGCTTTCTTT.

V is TRBV21-1 and J is TRBJ2-7. TRBV21-1 is assigned pseudogene status. CDR3 length: 14 amino acids. CDR3 nucleotides: TGTGCCAGCAGCAAACGTTTGGATCTATACGAGCAGTACTTC. Translating gives CASSKRLDLYEQYF.

The gene calls are TRBV7-9 and TRBJ2-7; D is unresolved. Trimming took 3 bases from V and 4 from J, leaving 4 bases between them. The CDR3 runs 11 residues. Germline assignment: CDR1 SEHNR and CDR2 FQNEAQ (reference sequence). For the CDR3, the DNA is TGTGCCAGCAGCTTTTTGTACGAGCAGTACTTC. Its translation is CASSFLYEQYF.

The rearrangement uses TRBV5-6 and TRBJ2-5; D gene ambiguous. Germline V gene sequence: CDR1 SGHDT, CDR2 YYEEEE. There are 13 residues in the CDR3. V dropped 4 bases and J dropped 4 bases, with 11 bases sitting between them. As DNA, the CDR3 is TGTGCCAGCAGCAGAACACGGGCAGAGACCCAGTACTTC. Encoded protein: CASSRTRAETQYF. The variable domain in full, with the rest retrieved from reference TRBV5-6 and TRBJ2-5, is DAGVTQSPTHLIKTRGQQVTLRCSPKSGHDTVSWYQQALGQGPQFIFQYYEEEERQRGNFPDRFSGHQFPNYSSELNVNALLLGDSALYLCASSRTRAETQYFGPGTRLLVL.

The J gene is TRBJ2-1, the V gene TRBV10-1; 8 positions match TRBD2. The ends lost 5 bases at V and 6 bases at J; junction bases unmatched: 9. The CDR3 length is 15 residues. Germline V lookup: CDR1 WNHNN, CDR2 SYGVQD (reference sequence). CDR3 sequence: CASSSSGTRVNEQFF. The CDR3 bases are TGCGCCAGCAGTTCCTCCGGGACTAGGGTCAATGAGCAGTTCTTC.

V and J are TRBV27 and TRBJ2-7; 10 bases agree with TRBD1. CDR1 MNHEY and CDR2 SMNVEV come from the germline V gene (reference sequence). CDR3 length: 12 residues. CDR3 residues: CGTGDRGYEQYF. For the CDR3, the DNA is TGTGGTACTGGGGACAGGGGCTACGAGCAGTACTTC.

This clone appeared a single time. The chain links TRBV6-5 to TRBJ1-2; possible D gene TRBD1, 6 bases. V was trimmed by 6 bases and J by 3 bases, leaving 17 bases between them. The germline gives CDR1 MNHEY, CDR2 SVGAGI. The CDR3 is made up of 15 amino acids. As DNA, the CDR3 is TGTGCCAGCAGCTATTTGGGGGCGGCGGACTATGGCTACACCTTC. This gives the protein CASSYLGAADYGYTF.

The chain uses TRBV11-3 and TRBJ2-3; 8 bases are shared with TRBD1. V lost 1 base to trimming and J lost 4 bases; unmatched junction nucleotides: 7. Germline V gives CDR1 SGHNT, CDR2 YENEEA. This CDR3 contains 16 residues. CDR3 sequence (DNA): TGTGCCAGCAGCTTAGGGAGGGGACAGGATCCAGATACGCAGTATTTT. The encoded protein is CASSLGRGQDPDTQYF.